The 22 T cell receptor beta chains below were found in one sample sequenced in a study of spatial heterogeneity in lung cancer. Which antigens these TCRs recognize remains unknown. TCRdb recomputed calls from the 5' RACE reads with MiXCR, one row per CDR3 protein. The sample yields under 14,000 distinct CDR3 sequences, approximately 8% seen once. As for time point: sample taken at primary tumor resection. General study points: Tumoral mutation counts were tracked by counts of expanded intratumoral alpha and beta TCRs.

Material: lung tumor tissue, obtained at surgery. The origin of the receptors is a female donor with early-stage non-small cell lung cancer.

Turning to this clonotype: Little can be read into the size of this beta chain, an off-target read in a library designed for alpha chains. The rearrangement joins TRBV5-1 to TRBJ1-6; 9 bases match TRBD1. The V gene end was trimmed by 3 bases and the J gene end by 7 bases; junction bases not matched to a gene: 8. This CDR3 contains 16 residues. From germline, CDR1 is SGHRS and CDR2 YFSETQ. The CDR3 DNA sequence: TGCGCCAGCAGCTGGGACGCGACAGGGGGAAATTCACCCCTCCACTTT. Its translation: CASSWDATGGNSPLHF.

This clonotype is judged medium-sized (0.01 to 0.1%). This beta chain appears as a stray read in a library generated for alpha chains; its size is not informative. The rearrangement joins TRBV3-1 to TRBJ1-5; D remains unclear. This CDR3 contains 14 residues. Germline V lookup: CDR1 LGHDT, CDR2 YNNKEL (reference sequence). Trimming shortened V by 4 bases and J by 6 bases, and 13 bases separated the two germline ends. The CDR3, as DNA: TGTGCCAGCAGCCTTCTCGGTTCGAGTCAGCCCCAGCATTTT. The encoded protein is CASSLLGSSQPQHF.

By share, this clonotype ranks as medium-sized. This beta chain lies outside the target of a library built for alpha chains; its clone size means little. The rearrangement joins TRBV7-3 to TRBJ1-1; D remains unclear. The CDR3 has 13 amino acids. The V end lost 6 bases, the J end lost 4 bases, and 12 bases lay between the germline ends. Germline V CDR1 and CDR2: SGHTA, FQGTGA. The CDR3 here is CASSQPPSTEAFF. The CDR3 DNA reads TGTGCCAGCAGTCAACCCCCGAGCACTGAAGCTTTCTTT.

This clonotype has at least ten counts. This beta chain is a stray sequence in a library constructed for alpha chains; its clone size is not meaningful. This chain links TRBV6-6 with TRBJ2-7, with TRBD1 identical over 11 bases. V was clipped by 2 bases and J by 2 bases; unmatched bases: 11. CDR3 size: 18 residues. Germline V gene lookup returns CDR1 MNHNY and CDR2 SVGAGI (reference sequence). The CDR3 coding sequence is TGTGCCAGCAGTTACCCCAGGACAGGGGGCCACAACGCCTACGAGCAGTACTTC. Protein: CASSYPRTGGHNAYEQYF.

Many counts were recorded for this clonotype. The library was built for alpha chains, so this beta chain is an off-target read and its size means little. The V call is TRBV7-2, the J call TRBJ2-3; possibly TRBD2 for D (6 bases). Germline V gene lookup returns CDR1 SGHTA and CDR2 FQGNSA. The V end lost 5 bases, the J end lost 1 base, and 13 bases lay between the germline ends. This CDR3 region has 15 residues. The CDR3 nucleotides read TGTGCCAGCAGCCAAAGGCCTAGCGGCACAGATACGCAGTATTTT. Its protein product is CASSQRPSGTDTQYF.

This clonotype came up many times. This beta chain is an unintended read in a library built for alpha chains; its size means little. The chain joins TRBV7-7 to TRBJ1-6; D not resolved. Per germline, CDR1 SSHAT and CDR2 FNYEAQ (reference sequence). Deletions cut 2 bases from V and 1 base from J, with 0 bases between. The CDR3 runs to 13 residues. The CDR3 spells CASSLSYNSPLHF. The CDR3 bases are TGTGCCAGCAGCTTATCCTATAATTCACCCCTCCACTTT.

This clonotype has at least ten counts. This beta chain is an off-target read within a library intended for alpha chains, so its frequency means little. V gene TRBV6-2 or TRBV6-3 combines with J gene TRBJ2-3; no clear D gene. V gave up 2 bases and J gave up 2 bases, with 8 bases separating them. Germline CDR1 reads MNHEY; CDR2 reads SVGEGT. This CDR3 is built from 14 residues. The CDR3 loop reads CASSYARITDTQYF. The CDR3 DNA is TGTGCCAGCAGTTACGCTAGAATCACAGATACGCAGTATTTT.

This clonotype was seen repeatedly, ten times or more. This beta chain is an unintended read in a library built for alpha chains; its size means little. The chain has TRBV5-8 and TRBJ1-5; 7 positions match TRBD1. The ends lost 5 bases at V and 7 bases at J; junction bases unmatched: 12. CDR3 size: 15 residues. Germline V gene data show CDR1 as SGHTS and CDR2 as YDEGEE. CDR3 sequence (DNA): TGTGCCAGCAGTCAGGGGGGTCGGGTATGGCAGCCCCAGCATTTT. Its translation: CASSQGGRVWQPQHF.

In this sample, this clonotype turned up many times. Because the library targeted alpha chains, this beta chain is an off-target read whose size means little. This chain connects TRBV18 to TRBJ2-1; 10 positions match TRBD2. The V gene's germline CDR1 is KGHSH and CDR2 LQKENI. The CDR3 has 16 residues. The ends lost 0 bases at V and 1 base at J; junction bases unmatched: 0. The CDR3 loop is CASSPPSGGSYNEQFF. For the CDR3, the DNA is TGTGCCAGCTCACCACCTAGCGGGGGGTCCTACAATGAGCAGTTCTTC. Drawing the rest from reference TRBV18 and TRBJ2-1, the complete variable domain is NAGVMQNPRHLVRRRGQEARLRCSPMKGHSHVYWYRQLPEEGLKFMVYLQKENIIDESGMPKERFSAEFPKEGPSILRIQQVVRGDSAAYFCASSPPSGGSYNEQFFGPGTRLTVL.

Many counts were recorded for this clonotype. Because the library targeted alpha chains, this beta chain is an off-target read whose size means little. V gene TRBV5-1 combines with J gene TRBJ2-5, with D hard to call. Trimming removed 0 bases at V and 1 base at J, with 7 bases between. Germline V gives CDR1 SGHRS, CDR2 YFSETQ. The CDR3 covers 14 residues. The CDR3 nucleotides are TGCGCCAGCAGCTTGGGAGCTAGCCAAGAGACCCAGTACTTC. It is translated as CASSLGASQETQYF. Looking up the rest from reference TRBV5-1 and TRBJ2-5 gives the full variable domain: KAGVTQTPRYLIKTRGQQVTLSCSPISGHRSVSWYQQTPGQGLQFLFEYFSETQRNKGNFPGRFSGRQFSNSRSEMNVSTLELGDSALYLCASSLGASQETQYFGPGTRLLVL.

The sample holds many counts of this clonotype. A library made for alpha chains picked up this beta chain off target, so its size means little. J is TRBJ2-1 and V is TRBV24-1; TRBD1 agrees at 7 bases. In germline, CDR1 is KGHDR, CDR2 SFDVKD. CDR3 size: 17 residues. V was clipped by 5 bases and J by 4 bases; unmatched bases: 13. DNA of the CDR3: TGTGCCACCAGTGGACAGGGCGGAGGTCTAGGGTACAATGAGCAGTTCTTC. It yields the protein CATSGQGGGLGYNEQFF.

This clonotype appeared many times. This beta chain is off target for a library built for alpha chains, so its abundance means little. The genes are TRBV4-1 and TRBJ2-1, with 8 positions matching TRBD2. J gave up 4 bases and V 1 base, and 9 bases lay outside the gene matches. Per germline, CDR1 MGHRA and CDR2 YSYEKL. The CDR3 has 17 amino acids. CDR3 sequence: CASSQGERGISYNEQFF. For the CDR3, the DNA is TGCGCCAGCAGCCAAGGAGAGCGGGGGATCTCGTACAATGAGCAGTTCTTC.

This clonotype was observed many times. This beta chain is a stray read from a library made for alpha chains; its abundance is not meaningful. This chain uses TRBV4-3 with TRBJ2-3, with TRBD1 identical over 7 bases. The ends lost 0 bases at V and 6 bases at J; junction bases unmatched: 6. This CDR3 region has 15 residues. Looked up from germline, CDR1 is LGHNA and CDR2 is YSLEER. CDR3 loop: CASSQEGTVRDTQYF. The CDR3 coding sequence is TGCGCCAGCAGCCAAGAAGGGACAGTGAGGGATACGCAGTATTTT.

This clonotype was observed at least ten times. Within a library made for alpha chains, this beta chain is off target, and its count is uninformative. CDR3 sequence: CASSATYEQYF. CDR3 DNA sequence: TGTGCCAGCAGTGCTACCTACGAGCAGTACTTC. The chain employs TRBV25-1 and TRBJ2-7; unclear D gene. V shed 4 bases and J shed 2 bases, with 3 bases lying between them. Per germline, CDR1 MGHDK and CDR2 SYGVNS. There are 11 residues in the CDR3.

By proportion, this clonotype is medium-sized. This beta chain came through as a stray read in a library set up for alpha chains, and its size says little. This chain links TRBV7-6 with TRBJ2-7, with D possibly TRBD2 on 7 matching bases. Germline values: CDR1 SGHVS, CDR2 FNYEAQ. This CDR3 is 15 amino acids long. V lost 1 base to trimming and J lost 3 bases, with 13 bases between them. The CDR3: CASSLGWGGIYEQYF. CDR3 bases: TGTGCCAGCAGCTTAGGCTGGGGGGGCATCTACGAGCAGTACTTC.

This clonotype is termed medium-sized. Within a library made for alpha chains, this beta chain is off target, and its count is uninformative. The chain uses TRBV12-3 or TRBV12-4 and TRBJ2-5; D is unresolved. V was cut by 1 base and J by 1 base, with 7 bases left in between. The CDR3 contains 14 residues. CDR3 DNA: TGTGCCAGCAGTTTAGGGCAACCCCAAGAGACCCAGTACTTC. This gives the protein CASSLGQPQETQYF.

This clonotype was counted ten times or more. A library prepared for alpha chains yielded this beta chain as an off-target read; its size is of little meaning. The V and J genes are TRBV20-1 and TRBJ1-1; D ambiguous. CDR3 size: 13 residues. Germline values: CDR1 DFQATT, CDR2 SNEGSKA (reference sequence). V dropped 0 bases and J dropped 7 bases, with 12 bases sitting between them. CDR3 sequence: CSAREGGVGEAFF. For the CDR3, the DNA is TGCAGTGCTAGAGAAGGTGGCGTTGGTGAAGCTTTCTTT.

This clonotype has just a few counts. The library was prepared for alpha chains; this beta chain is a stray read, so its frequency means little. V is TRBV20-1 and J is TRBJ1-1, with D possibly being TRBD1 (5 bases). Looked up from germline, CDR1 is DFQATT and CDR2 is SNEGSKA (reference sequence). V lost 6 bases and J lost 2, with 13 bases in between. The CDR3 runs 13 residues. CDR3 nucleotides: TGCAGTGCCGATATCTGGGGCAACACTGAAGCTTTCTTT. It codes for CSADIWGNTEAFF.

This clonotype has a count of ten or more. Because the library targeted alpha chains, this beta chain is an off-target read whose size means little. The V gene is TRBV28, the J gene TRBJ2-2; no firm D call. Trimming cost V 8 bases and J 2 bases, with 6 bases left between them. CDR1 and CDR2 (germline): MDHEN, SYDVKM. This CDR3 has 12 amino acids. For the CDR3, the DNA is TGTGCCAGCTTCGACAACACCGGGGAGCTGTTTTTT. Translated, it gives CASFDNTGELFF.

This clonotype was counted at least ten times. This beta chain turned up in a library designed for alpha chains; as an off-target read, its abundance says little. This sequence joins TRBV2 and TRBJ1-2, with 9 bases lining up with TRBD1. The J segment lost 7 bases and the V segment lost 6 bases, leaving 12 bases of the junction unmatched. CDR1 is SNHLY and CDR2 is FYNNEI in the germline V gene. This CDR3 contains 15 residues. CDR3 bases: TGTGCCAGCAGGCCTCCGGGACAGGGTGTAAGTGGCTACACCTTC. It yields the protein CASRPPGQGVSGYTF.

This clonotype was seen at least ten times. Little can be read into the size of this beta chain, an off-target read in a library designed for alpha chains. V usage is TRBV29-1 and J usage is TRBJ1-2; no definite D call. The CDR3 extends over 10 amino acids. Looked up from germline, CDR1 is SQVTM and CDR2 is ANQGSEA. With 6 bases removed from V and 8 bases from J, the gap between germline ends came to 10 bases. CDR3 sequence: CSVFIDGYTF. CDR3 bases: TGCAGCGTGTTTATCGACGGCTACACCTTC.

Details on this clonotype: Within a library made for alpha chains, this beta chain is off target, and its count is uninformative. The rearrangement uses TRBV9 and TRBJ2-5; 9 bases line up with TRBD2. The V and J ends lost 0 bases and 2 bases, in that order; junction bases with no gene match: 5. The CDR3 is 16 amino acids. The V gene's germline CDR1 is SGDLS and CDR2 YYNGEE. The CDR3 loop is CASSVGIAGAQETQYF. The CDR3 nucleotides are TGTGCCAGCAGCGTAGGCATAGCGGGAGCTCAAGAGACCCAGTACTTC.